These T cell receptor beta chains were read from a single sample in a study of sequential checkpoint blockade in melanoma. The repertoire was sequenced with immunoSEQ multiplex PCR; TCRdb's copy has only in-frame clones and lacks some. The sample records approximately 6,300 clones, more than 45% being singletons. Sequences were derived from CD8+ T cells sorted from blood (inferred from file names), sampled from a patient given nivolumab and ipilimumab in sequence. The receptors were sampled from a human donor with melanoma. The conserved cysteine and the conserved F or W are not part of the CDR3 here. Each record gives: J gene, CDR3 length, V gene, CDR3 protein.

TRBJ2-7 | 12 | TRBV5-5 | ASSSDRGTYEQY
TRBJ2-5 | 11 | TRBV23-1 | ARKLAGKETQY
TRBJ2-6 | 15 | TRBV9 | ASSVDPTESGANVLT
TRBJ1-1 | 11 | TRBV30 | AWSVALHTEAF
TRBJ1-2 | 11 | TRBV5-6 | ASSRDRNYGYT
TRBJ2-1 | 14 | TRBV7-9 | ASSVRTGSNYNEQF
TRBJ2-3 | 12 | TRBV6-4 | ASSDRSMPDTQY
TRBJ2-7 | 10 | TRBV10-3 | AISDSSYEQY
TRBJ1-4 | 9 | TRBV5-4 | ASRGTGGLF
TRBJ2-1 | 13 | TRBV13 | ASSPGTSGSNEQF
TRBJ2-7 | 8 | TRBV7-8 | ASRDCFPD
TRBJ2-1 | 10 | TRBV6-1 | ASERGGPGEF
- | 12 | TRBV11-1 | ASSPSDKRYEQY
TRBJ2-1 | 10 | TRBV7-9 | ASGTAYNEQF
TRBJ1-5 | 13 | TRBV6-5 | ASIYGGVSNQPQH
TRBJ2-3 | 14 | TRBV6-5 | ASSYPPGGGRDTQY
TRBJ1-2 | 11 | TRBV5-6 | ASSFSQSYGYT
TRBJ2-2 | 13 | TRBV7-6 | ASSLTERGTGELF
TRBJ2-3 | 15 | TRBV4-3 | ASSQDLGDRGPDTQY
TRBJ2-3 | 16 | TRBV28 | ASSLSLAGGARTDTQY
TRBJ1-2 | 11 | TRBV7-6 | ASSLGGTDGYT
TRBJ1-5 | 16 | TRBV7-2 | ASSLPEGAAPSNQPQH
TRBJ2-1 | 12 | TRBV7-2 | ASILGGRRDEQF
TRBJ2-1 | 12 | TRBV6-5 | ASWGDSAYNEQF
TRBJ2-7 | 11 | TRBV7-6 | ASSLTDTYEQY
TRBJ1-5 | 14 | TRBV19 | ASSLLQAGSRGPQH
TRBJ1-6 | 12 | TRBV25-1 | ASSWDRADSPLH
TRBJ1-5 | 13 | TRBV6-5 | ASSLGQSSNQPQH
TRBJ1-5 | 12 | TRBV9 | ASSAEEANQPQH
TRBJ1-5 | 13 | TRBV7-9 | ASSHPDRDPQPQH
TRBJ2-5 | 13 | TRBV18 | ASSPWTGMGETQY
TRBJ1-2 | 14 | TRBV4-2 | ASSQGRQELPYGYT
TRBJ2-7 | 11 | TRBV7-9 | ASSLADTYEQY
TRBJ2-7 | 13 | TRBV18 | ASSLGQGSSYEQY
TRBJ2-2 | 13 | TRBV28 | ASSFGLAGSGELF
TRBJ2-2 | 16 | TRBV13 | ASSFETSGGYTSGELF
TRBJ2-3 | 11 | TRBV6-4 | ASSDSSADTQY
TRBJ2-1 | 13 | TRBV6-5 | ASSYSRDSYNEQF
TRBJ2-3 | 16 | TRBV7-9 | ASSDGTSGGKGADTQY
TRBJ1-5 | 13 | TRBV28 | ASSFFEGADQPQH
TRBJ2-1 | 15 | TRBV4-1 | ASSQVGGRARYNEQF
TRBJ2-7 | 10 | TRBV6-5 | ASSYSGGEQY
TRBJ2-2 | 15 | TRBV5-1 | ASSSGLAGGYTGELF
TRBJ2-7 | 14 | TRBV15 | ATSRDRASGSSEQY
TRBJ1-2 | 12 | TRBV7-9 | ASSQGGRDYGYT
TRBJ2-7 | 11 | TRBV7-9 | ASRTSGSYEQY
TRBJ2-7 | 13 | TRBV28 | ASSSTGDLPYEQY
TRBJ2-7 | 11 | TRBV4-1 | ASSGDGRDEQY
TRBJ2-7 | 14 | TRBV10-3 | AISGARTEDPYEQY
TRBJ2-3 | 15 | TRBV5-1 | ASQRHSQTTGTDTQY
TRBJ2-7 | 16 | TRBV5-8 | ASSSTGDLAVGIYEQY
TRBJ2-1 | 13 | TRBV4-3 | ASSQGLAGAYGQF
TRBJ2-3 | 14 | TRBV6-4 | ASSEAAGGSTDTQY
TRBJ2-5 | 13 | TRBV9 | ASAQRVTSWETQY